These 11 T cell receptor beta chains were all obtained from the same sample, sequenced in a study of blood T cell repertoires in COVID-19. Assay: immunoSEQ multiplex PCR; the TCRdb copy retains only in-frame clones and omits some. The sample carries around 230,000 clones, about 91% recorded once. Source material: PBMCs or T cells enriched from blood (not recorded which). These receptors were collected from a woman aged 40 to 50 with acute COVID-19.

The chain joins TRBV3-1 (or the pseudogene TRBV3-2) to TRBJ1-5; no clear D gene. Trimming shortened V by 4 bases and J by 1 base, and 11 bases separated the two germline ends. The CDR3 runs to 15 residues. Germline V lookup: CDR1 LGHDT, CDR2 YNNKEL (reference sequence). The CDR3 loop reads CASSPRFGSNQPQHF. The CDR3 nucleotides read TGTGCCAGCAGCCCGAGGTTTGGAAGCAATCAGCCCCAGCATTTT.

The CDR3 spells CARSFPVPNTGELFF. The CDR3 region has the DNA TGTGCCAGAAGCTTTCCGGTCCCGAACACCGGGGAGCTGTTTTTT. The V call is TRBV5-3, the J call TRBJ2-2; D is uncertain. TRBV5-3 is noted as an ORF with a role that remains uncertain. Trimming took 2 bases from V and 0 from J, leaving 8 bases between them. CDR3 size: 15 residues.

The chain links TRBV2 to TRBJ1-4; 8 bases line up with TRBD1. Germline V gives CDR1 SNHLY, CDR2 FYNNEI. J gave up 7 bases and V 4 bases, and 8 bases lay outside the gene matches. This CDR3 has 15 residues. CDR3 region: CASSGRTGYGEKLFF. The CDR3 region has the DNA TGTGCCAGCAGTGGTAGGACAGGGTATGGTGAAAAACTGTTTTTT.

V is TRBV10-3 and J is TRBJ2-1; unclear D gene. CDR3 length: 12 amino acids. The V gene lost 2 bases and the J gene lost 12 bases, with 11 bases spanning the gap. Germline loops: CDR1 ENHRY, CDR2 SYGVKD. The CDR3: CAISEGQFSQFF. The CDR3 nucleotides read TGTGCCATCAGTGAGGGTCAGTTTTCGCAGTTCTTC.

The rearrangement links TRBV3-1 (or the pseudogene TRBV3-2) to TRBJ1-6; D uncertain. CDR3 length: 15 amino acids. Per germline, CDR1 LGHDT and CDR2 YNNKEL (reference sequence). The ends were cut back, 5 bases at V and 9 bases at J, with 17 bases in the middle. The CDR3 DNA follows: TGTGCCAGCAGCACTCTCTGGGTTGGAGGTTCACCCCTCCACTTT. It codes for CASSTLWVGGSPLHF.

The chain links TRBV27 to TRBJ2-1; 11 bases align to TRBD2. Germline values: CDR1 MNHEY, CDR2 SMNVEV (reference sequence). The CDR3 runs to 17 residues. Trimming cost V 5 bases and J 5 bases; bases outside gene matches: 11. Here the CDR3 DNA reads TGTGCCAGCAGTCTACGACTAGCGGGGTTTCCGAACAATGAGCAGTTCTTC. This codes for CASSLRLAGFPNNEQFF.

This clone was detected once. The V gene is TRBV5-1, the J gene TRBJ1-1, with 10 bases fitting TRBD1. Germline CDR1 and CDR2: SGHRS and YFSETQ. V trimming: 5 bases; J trimming: 5 bases; junction bases outside the gene matches: 6. The CDR3 loop spans 14 amino acids. For the CDR3, the DNA is TGCGCCAGCAGGACAGGGGGCGATCGAACTGAAGCTTTCTTT. Its protein product is CASRTGGDRTEAFF.

This chain uses TRBV7-2 with TRBJ1-4, with D uncertain. Germline CDR1 is SGHTA and CDR2 is FQGNSA. Trimming cost V 5 bases and J 1 base, with 11 bases left between them. This CDR3 has 15 residues. The CDR3 sequence: CASSTDGITNEKLFF. CDR3 sequence (DNA): TGTGCCAGCAGCACAGACGGGATAACTAATGAAAAACTGTTTTTT.

V gene TRBV15 combines with J gene TRBJ1-2, with TRBD1 matching over 8 bases. The junction had 10 bases not matched to a gene; V was cut back by 3 bases and J by 10 bases. CDR3 size: 14 residues. CDR1 and CDR2 from the germline V gene are LNHNV and YYDKDF (reference sequence). CDR3 sequence reads: CATSRGGQGGFYTF. The CDR3 bases are TGTGCCACCAGCAGGGGCGGACAGGGAGGGTTCTACACCTTC.

The J gene is TRBJ2-1, the V gene TRBV4-3; TRBD1 is a possible D gene (5 bases). The CDR3 sequence is 14 residues long. CDR1 LGHNA and CDR2 YSLEER come from the germline V gene. The ends were cut back, 4 bases at V and 0 bases at J, with 7 bases in the middle. The CDR3 DNA reads TGCGCCAGCAGCCGCGACAGCTCCTACAATGAGCAGTTCTTC. Translated, it gives CASSRDSSYNEQFF.

This clone came up a few times. The chain combines TRBV3-1 (or the pseudogene TRBV3-2) with TRBJ1-2, with D possibly TRBD1 on 6 matching bases. The CDR3 spans 14 residues. The germline V gene encodes CDR1 LGHDT and CDR2 YNNKEL (reference sequence). The V end was cut by 3 bases, the J end by 8 bases, with 16 bases between. The chain's CDR3 is CASSHLGGEDGYTF. In DNA, the CDR3 is TGTGCCAGCAGCCACTTAGGGGGGGAAGACGGCTACACCTTC.